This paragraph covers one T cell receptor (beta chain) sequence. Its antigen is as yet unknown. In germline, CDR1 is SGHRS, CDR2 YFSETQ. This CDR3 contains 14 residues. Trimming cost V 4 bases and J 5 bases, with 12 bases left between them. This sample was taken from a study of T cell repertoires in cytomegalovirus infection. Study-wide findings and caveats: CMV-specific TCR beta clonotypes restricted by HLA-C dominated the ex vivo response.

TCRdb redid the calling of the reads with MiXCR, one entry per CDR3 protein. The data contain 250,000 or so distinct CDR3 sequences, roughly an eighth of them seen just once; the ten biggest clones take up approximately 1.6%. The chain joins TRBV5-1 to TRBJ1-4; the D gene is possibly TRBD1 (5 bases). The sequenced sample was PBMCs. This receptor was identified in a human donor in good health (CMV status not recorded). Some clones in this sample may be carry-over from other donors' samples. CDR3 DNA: TGCGCCAGCAGCCCAGGGACGGAGAATGAAAAACTGTTTTTT. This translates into CASSPGTENEKLFF.